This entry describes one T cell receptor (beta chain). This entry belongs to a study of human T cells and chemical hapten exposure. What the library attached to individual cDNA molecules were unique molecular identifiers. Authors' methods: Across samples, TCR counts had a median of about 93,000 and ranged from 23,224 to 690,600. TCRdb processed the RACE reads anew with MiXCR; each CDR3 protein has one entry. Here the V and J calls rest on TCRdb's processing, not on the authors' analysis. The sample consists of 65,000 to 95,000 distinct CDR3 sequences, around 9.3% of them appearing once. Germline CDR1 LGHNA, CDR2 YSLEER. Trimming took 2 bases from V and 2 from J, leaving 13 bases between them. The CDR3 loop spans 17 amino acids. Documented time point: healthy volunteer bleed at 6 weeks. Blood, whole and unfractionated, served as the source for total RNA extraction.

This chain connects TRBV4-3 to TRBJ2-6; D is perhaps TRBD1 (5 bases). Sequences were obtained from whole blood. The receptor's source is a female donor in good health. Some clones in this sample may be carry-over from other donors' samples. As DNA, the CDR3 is TGCGCCAGCAGCCAACATACCGCAGGGACTGGGGCCAACGTCCTGACTTTC. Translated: CASSQHTAGTGANVLTF.